Shown below are 20 T cell receptor beta chains from a single sample sequenced in a study of blood T cell repertoires in COVID-19. Here immunoSEQ multiplex PCR was the method, and the copy in TCRdb shows in-frame clones only, minus some. Of 130,000 to 150,000 clones in the sample, over 80% were seen once. The sample consisted of peripheral blood. These receptors originate from a man in his forties or fifties who had recovered from COVID-19.

V is TRBV6-5 and J is TRBJ2-1; D is unclear. Germline values: CDR1 MNHEY, CDR2 SVGAGI. The ends were cut back, 0 bases at V and 0 bases at J, with 6 bases in the middle. The CDR3 loop spans 15 amino acids. The CDR3: CASSYSTYSYNEQFF. CDR3 bases: TGTGCCAGCAGTTACTCAACTTACTCCTACAATGAGCAGTTCTTC.

This clone has just one count. The rearrangement joins TRBV6-2 or TRBV6-3 to TRBJ1-1, with D hard to call. From germline, CDR1 is MNHEY and CDR2 SVGEGT. The ends were cut back, 2 bases at V and 5 bases at J, with 9 bases in the middle. The CDR3 runs 13 residues. CDR3 loop: CASSYMGETEAFF. The CDR3 DNA follows: TGTGCCAGCAGTTACATGGGAGAGACTGAAGCTTTCTTT.

The chain recombines TRBV4-1 with TRBJ1-4, with D perhaps matching TRBD1 (5 bases). Between the trimmed V and J ends, which lost 3 bases and 5 bases, there was a span of 10 bases. The CDR3 totals 14 residues. Germline CDR1 reads MGHRA; CDR2 reads YSYEKL. The CDR3 reads CASSQGQHNEKLFF. CDR3 in DNA: TGCGCCAGCAGCCAGGGGCAGCACAATGAAAAACTGTTTTTT.

This clone occurred a few times. The V and J genes are TRBV11-3 and TRBJ2-1; weak D call: TRBD2 (5 bases). The CDR3 has 17 amino acids. V was cut by 3 bases and J by 4 bases, with 19 bases left in between. The germline V gene encodes CDR1 SGHNT and CDR2 YENEEA. CDR3 nucleotides: TGTGCCAGCAGCTTCGGGAAATCGGGCCTAATTTACAATGAGCAGTTCTTC. Its translation is CASSFGKSGLIYNEQFF.

The chain couples TRBV9 to TRBJ1-3; no firm D call. The V and J ends lost 0 bases and 4 bases respectively, with 8 bases between them. The CDR3 spans 14 residues. Germline CDR1 reads SGDLS; CDR2 reads YYNGEE. CDR3 loop: CASSVEVEGNTIYF. For the CDR3, the DNA is TGTGCCAGCAGCGTAGAGGTGGAGGGAAACACCATATATTTT.

J is TRBJ2-7 and V is TRBV11-3; no reliable D call. The length of the CDR3 is 15 residues. Germline V gene data show CDR1 as SGHNT and CDR2 as YENEEA. V was shortened by 1 base and J by 1 base, with 11 bases between the two germline ends. For the CDR3, the DNA is TGTGCCAGCAGCTTAGCCGATGACTTATCCTACGAGCAGTACTTC. It yields the protein CASSLADDLSYEQYF. The full variable domain, completed using reference TRBV11-3 and TRBJ2-7, is EAGVVQSPRYKIIEKKQPVAFWCNPISGHNTLYWYLQNLGQGPELLIRYENEEAVDDSQLPKDRFSAERLKGVDSTLKIQPAELGDSAVYLCASSLADDLSYEQYFGPGTRLTVT.

The chain couples TRBV19 to TRBJ2-1; 7 nucleotides agree with TRBD2. J was trimmed by 9 bases and V by 6 bases; bases with no gene match: 5. The V gene's germline CDR1 is LNHDA and CDR2 SQIVND (reference sequence). This CDR3 is built from 12 residues. CDR3 region: CASRRSGGEQFF. CDR3 nucleotide sequence: TGTGCCAGTAGGCGATCGGGGGGTGAGCAGTTCTTC.

The rearrangement uses TRBV5-1 and TRBJ2-3; the match to TRBD2 covers 14 bases. This CDR3 has 16 residues. Trimming cost V 4 bases and J 2 bases; bases outside gene matches: 3. The germline gives CDR1 SGHRS, CDR2 YFSETQ. The CDR3 is CASSGLAGGSTDTQYF. CDR3 nucleotide sequence: TGCGCCAGCAGCGGACTAGCGGGGGGCTCCACAGATACGCAGTATTTT.

The V gene is TRBV11-2, the J gene TRBJ1-1; D gene ambiguous. V lost 3 bases to trimming and J lost 7 bases, with 12 bases between them. The CDR3 has 13 residues. Germline V CDR1 and CDR2: SGHAT, FQNNGV. CDR3 sequence reads: CASSFRGDIEAFF. Written as DNA, the CDR3 is TGTGCCAGCAGCTTCCGGGGTGATATTGAAGCTTTCTTT.

This chain joins TRBV20-1 and TRBJ2-3, with a weak D call TRBD1 (6 bases). This CDR3 is 15 amino acids long. The ends were cut back, 3 bases at V and 6 bases at J, with 19 bases in the middle. Per the germline V gene, CDR1 is DFQATT and CDR2 is SNEGSKA (reference sequence). The CDR3 DNA follows: TGCAGTGCTAGTGAGGGACAACGGATCATGGATACGCAGTATTTT. Translation gives CSASEGQRIMDTQYF.

The genes are TRBV6-1 and TRBJ1-2; 10 bases fit TRBD1. V lost 1 base, J lost 5 bases, and 7 bases stayed unmatched. The CDR3 consists of 16 residues. The germline V gene encodes CDR1 MNHNS and CDR2 SASEGT. CDR3 protein: CASSEVRDRGGYGYTF. In nucleotides, the CDR3 is TGTGCCAGCAGTGAAGTAAGGGACAGGGGTGGTTATGGCTACACCTTC.

The chain has TRBV30 and TRBJ2-7; a weak D match, TRBD2 (5 bases). Germline lookup yields CDR1 GTSNPN and CDR2 SVGIG (reference sequence). Trimming removed 2 bases from V and 0 bases from J, with 20 bases in between. The CDR3 sequence is 17 residues long. CDR3 sequence (DNA): TGTGCCTGGAGTCTCAAAGCTTACTCGAGGGACTCCTACGAGCAGTACTTC. Protein: CAWSLKAYSRDSYEQYF.

In its sample, this clone is medium-sized. The chain uses TRBV2 and TRBJ1-1; D is undetermined. Trimming stripped 5 bases from V and 4 bases from J, with 11 bases between. This CDR3 spans 13 amino acids. Germline V gene lookup returns CDR1 SNHLY and CDR2 FYNNEI. Here the CDR3 DNA reads TGTGCCAGCAGTTCTTCCGGGATCACTGAAGCTTTCTTT. It specifies CASSSSGITEAFF.

This clone was detected once. The chain combines TRBV13 with TRBJ2-7; 11 bases align to TRBD1. V trimming: 5 bases; J trimming: 4 bases; junction bases outside the gene matches: 7. Germline V gene lookup returns CDR1 PRHDT and CDR2 FYEKMQ (reference sequence). The CDR3 sequence is 15 residues long. The CDR3 DNA reads as TGTGCCAGCAGCCCTCGGACAGGGGGCGCTTACGAGCAGTACTTC. This gives the protein CASSPRTGGAYEQYF. Using reference TRBV13 and TRBJ2-7 for the parts outside the CDR3, the full variable domain is AAGVIQSPRHLIKEKRETATLKCYPIPRHDTVYWYQQGPGQDPQFLISFYEKMQSDKGSIPDRFSAQQFSDYHSELNMSSLELGDSALYFCASSPRTGGAYEQYFGPGTRLTVT.

This chain uses TRBV5-6 with TRBJ2-7; 9 bases are a match to TRBD1. V was clipped by 4 bases and J by 3 bases; unmatched bases: 5. The germline gives CDR1 SGHDT, CDR2 YYEEEE. The CDR3 spans 14 residues. The chain's CDR3 is CASSPRDRDYEQYF. The DNA of the CDR3 is TGTGCCAGCAGCCCACGGGACAGGGACTACGAGCAGTACTTC.

V usage is TRBV7-2 and J usage is TRBJ2-7; TRBD2 matches 12 bases. V lost 5 bases to trimming and J lost 0 bases; unmatched junction nucleotides: 2. The CDR3 has 15 residues. The germline CDR1 and CDR2 sequences are SGHTA and FQGNSA. In DNA, the CDR3 is TGTGCCAGCAGCAAGACTAGCGGGGGCTCCTACGAGCAGTACTTC. Protein product: CASSKTSGGSYEQYF. The full variable domain, with the rest looked up from reference TRBV7-2 and TRBJ2-7, is GAGVSQSPSNKVTEKGKDVELRCDPISGHTALYWYRQSLGQGLEFLIYFQGNSAPDKSGLPSDRFSAERTGGSVSTLTIQRTQQEDSAVYLCASSKTSGGSYEQYFGPGTRLTVT.

V gene TRBV21-1 combines with J gene TRBJ1-2. TRBV21-1 is a pseudogene. This CDR3 region has 14 residues. CDR3 DNA: TGTGCCAGCAGCCGCTTATCGGGGGGCCATGGCTACACCTTC. It translates to CASSRLSGGHGYTF.

V is TRBV9 and J is TRBJ1-1; no clear D. This CDR3 region has 15 residues. The V end was cut by 4 bases, the J end by 2 bases, with 15 bases between. CDR1 SGDLS and CDR2 YYNGEE come from the germline V gene. For the CDR3, the DNA is TGTGCCAGCAGCCCTCCGACAACAGTTAACACTGAAGCTTTCTTT. This translates into CASSPPTTVNTEAFF.

The J gene is TRBJ2-7, the V gene TRBV6-2 or TRBV6-3; 7 nucleotides line up with TRBD2. This CDR3 contains 18 residues. With 2 bases clipped from V and 0 bases from J, the junction kept 13 bases outside the gene matches. Germline V gene data show CDR1 as MNHEY and CDR2 as SVGEGT. The CDR3 coding sequence is TGTGCCAGCAGTTACCAAGGCGGGAGAATCACCTACTCCTACGAGCAGTACTTC. It encodes CASSYQGGRITYSYEQYF.

J is TRBJ2-2 and V is TRBV5-8; 13 bases fit TRBD2. CDR3 length equals 15 residues. Germline loops: CDR1 SGHTS, CDR2 YDEGEE. Trimming cost V 4 bases and J 8 bases; bases outside gene matches: 5. CDR3: CASSLRLAGGGELFF. The CDR3, as DNA: TGTGCCAGCAGCCTACGACTAGCGGGAGGAGGGGAGCTGTTTTTT.